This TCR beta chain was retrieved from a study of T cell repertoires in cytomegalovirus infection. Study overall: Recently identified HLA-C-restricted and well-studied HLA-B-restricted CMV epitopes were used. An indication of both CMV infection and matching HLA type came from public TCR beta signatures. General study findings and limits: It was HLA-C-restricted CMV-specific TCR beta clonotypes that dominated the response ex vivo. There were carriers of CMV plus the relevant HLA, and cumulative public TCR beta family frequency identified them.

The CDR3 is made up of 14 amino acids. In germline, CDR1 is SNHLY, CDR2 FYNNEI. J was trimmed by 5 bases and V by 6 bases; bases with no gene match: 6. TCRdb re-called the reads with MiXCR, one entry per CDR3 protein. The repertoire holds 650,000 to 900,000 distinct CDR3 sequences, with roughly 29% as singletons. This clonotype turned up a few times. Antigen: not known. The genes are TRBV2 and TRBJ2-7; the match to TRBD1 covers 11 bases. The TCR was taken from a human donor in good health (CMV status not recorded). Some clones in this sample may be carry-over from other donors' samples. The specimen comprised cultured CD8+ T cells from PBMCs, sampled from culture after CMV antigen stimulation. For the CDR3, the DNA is TGTGCCAGCAGCGGGACAGGGGGAACGGACGAGCAGTACTTC. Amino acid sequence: CASSGTGGTDEQYF.